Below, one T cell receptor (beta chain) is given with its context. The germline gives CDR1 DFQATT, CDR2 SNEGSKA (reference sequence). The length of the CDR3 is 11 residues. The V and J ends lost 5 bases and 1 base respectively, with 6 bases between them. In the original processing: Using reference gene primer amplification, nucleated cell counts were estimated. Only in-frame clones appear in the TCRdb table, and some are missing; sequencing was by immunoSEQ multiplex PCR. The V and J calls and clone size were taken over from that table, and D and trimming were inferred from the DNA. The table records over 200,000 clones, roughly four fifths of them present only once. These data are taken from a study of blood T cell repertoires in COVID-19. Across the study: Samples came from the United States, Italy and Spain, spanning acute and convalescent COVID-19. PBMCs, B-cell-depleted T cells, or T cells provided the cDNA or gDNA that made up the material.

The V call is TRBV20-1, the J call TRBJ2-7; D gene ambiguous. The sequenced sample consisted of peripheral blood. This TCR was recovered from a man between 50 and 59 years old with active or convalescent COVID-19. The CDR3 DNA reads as TGCAGTGCTCCTCAGTCCTACGAGCAGTACTTC. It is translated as CSAPQSYEQYF.